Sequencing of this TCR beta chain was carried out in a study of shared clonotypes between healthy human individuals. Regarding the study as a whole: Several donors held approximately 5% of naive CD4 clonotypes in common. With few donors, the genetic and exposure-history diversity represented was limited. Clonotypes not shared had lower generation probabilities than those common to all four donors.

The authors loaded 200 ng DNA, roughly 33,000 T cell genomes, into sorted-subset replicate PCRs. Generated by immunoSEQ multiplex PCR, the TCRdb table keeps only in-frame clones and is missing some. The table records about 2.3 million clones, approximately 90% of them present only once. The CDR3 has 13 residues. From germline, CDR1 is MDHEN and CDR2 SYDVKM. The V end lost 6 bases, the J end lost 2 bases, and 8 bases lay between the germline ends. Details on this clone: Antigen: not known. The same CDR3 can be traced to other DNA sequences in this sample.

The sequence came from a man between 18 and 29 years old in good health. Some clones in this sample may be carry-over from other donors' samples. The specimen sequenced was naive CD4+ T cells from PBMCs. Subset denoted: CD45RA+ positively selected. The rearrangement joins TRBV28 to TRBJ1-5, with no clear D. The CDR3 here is CASRRDGNQPQHF. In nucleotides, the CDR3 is TGTGCCAGCAGACGTGACGGCAATCAGCCCCAGCATTTT.